A selection of T cell receptor beta chains follows, all from one sample in a study of shared clonotypes between healthy human individuals. The table came from immunoSEQ multiplex PCR; TCRdb's copy has only in-frame clones and leaves some out. The sample shows about 2.1 million clones, about 93% of them seen only once. The sequenced material came from naive CD8+ T cells from PBMCs. Source of these receptors: a man younger than 35 in good health. Some clones in this sample may be carry-over from other donors' samples. The CDR3 runs from the conserved cysteine through the conserved F or W. The order of the fields is V gene, CDR3 length, D gene, clone size, J gene, CDR3 protein, CDR3 DNA. A D gene is named only where the DNA matches it firmly. Part of the rows lack a size; the others show once, few, many or a class for expanded clones.

V: TRBV7-9
length: 14
D: -
size: -
J: TRBJ2-7
CDR3: CASSPDGSSYEQYF
DNA: TGTGCCAGCAGCCCGGACGGGAGCTCCTACGAGCAGTACTTC

V: TRBV5-1
length: 14
D: TRBD2
size: -
J: TRBJ2-1
CDR3: CASSLAGGWNEQFF
DNA: TGCGCCAGCAGCTTGGCGGGAGGTTGGAATGAGCAGTTCTTC

V: TRBV5-6
length: 14
D: -
size: -
J: TRBJ2-1
CDR3: CASSPNPLYNEQFF
DNA: TGTGCCAGCAGCCCGAATCCACTTTACAATGAGCAGTTCTTC

V: TRBV19
length: 14
D: -
size: once
J: TRBJ2-7
CDR3: CASSMTVSSYEQYF
DNA: TGTGCCAGTAGTATGACGGTCAGCTCCTACGAGCAGTACTTC

V: TRBV6-1
length: 17
D: -
size: -
J: TRBJ2-7
CDR3: CASSEAFLEISLGEQYF
DNA: TGTGCCAGCAGTGAAGCTTTCTTGGAGATATCGTTAGGCGAGCAGTACTTC

V: TRBV9
length: 16
D: TRBD2
size: -
J: TRBJ2-3
CDR3: CASSPLAGGRTDTQYF
DNA: TGTGCCAGCAGCCCACTAGCGGGAGGGAGAACAGATACGCAGTATTTT

V: TRBV7-6
length: 13
D: -
size: -
J: TRBJ1-1
CDR3: CASSLNLRTEAFF
DNA: TGTGCCAGCAGCTTAAATTTGAGAACTGAAGCTTTCTTT

V: TRBV28
length: 13
D: -
size: -
J: TRBJ1-1
CDR3: CASSPFGRERAFF
DNA: TGTGCCAGCAGTCCCTTCGGCAGGGAGAGGGCTTTCTTT

V: TRBV27
length: 13
D: -
size: -
J: TRBJ2-3
CDR3: CASSLGGTDTQYF
DNA: TGTGCCAGCAGTTTGGGGGGCACAGATACGCAGTATTTT

V: TRBV2
length: 12
D: TRBD1
size: -
J: TRBJ1-5
CDR3: CASDRVGQPQHF
DNA: TGTGCCAGTGACAGGGTTGGACAGCCCCAGCATTTT

V: TRBV5-8
length: 14
D: -
size: -
J: TRBJ2-1
CDR3: CASSAAAAYNEQFF
DNA: TGTGCCAGCAGCGCGGCGGCAGCCTACAATGAGCAGTTCTTC

V: TRBV4-1
length: 16
D: TRBD2
size: -
J: TRBJ2-2
CDR3: CASSQVRREVHGELFF
DNA: TGCGCCAGCAGCCAAGTCAGGCGGGAGGTTCACGGGGAGCTGTTTTTT

V: TRBV7-2
length: 15
D: TRBD2
size: -
J: TRBJ2-5
CDR3: CASSPFGGGQETQYF
DNA: TGTGCCAGCAGCCCCTTTGGGGGGGGCCAAGAGACCCAGTACTTC

V: TRBV4-2
length: 17
D: TRBD1
size: -
J: TRBJ1-1
CDR3: CASSQDVSGDRNTEAFF
DNA: TGTGCCAGCAGCCAAGATGTTTCGGGGGACAGGAACACTGAAGCTTTCTTT

V: TRBV2
length: 16
D: -
size: -
J: TRBJ2-7
CDR3: CASSEVGYSTPYEQYF
DNA: TGTGCCAGCAGTGAGGTTGGCTACTCCACTCCCTACGAGCAGTACTTC

V: TRBV19
length: 15
D: -
size: -
J: TRBJ2-3
CDR3: CASSKVRSSTDTQYF
DNA: TGTGCCAGTTCGAAGGTCCGTAGTAGCACAGATACGCAGTATTTT

V: TRBV6-1
length: 15
D: -
size: -
J: TRBJ2-5
CDR3: CASSVSASRAETQYF
DNA: TGTGCCAGCAGTGTTTCGGCCTCTCGAGCGGAGACCCAGTACTTC

V: TRBV29-1
length: 15
D: TRBD1
size: -
J: TRBJ1-1
CDR3: CSVKYPGGLYTEAFF
DNA: TGCAGCGTGAAATATCCAGGGGGCTTGTACACTGAAGCTTTCTTT

V: TRBV7-6
length: 16
D: TRBD1
size: -
J: TRBJ2-7
CDR3: CASSITGGRVPYEQYF
DNA: TGTGCCAGCAGCATTACAGGGGGGCGAGTCCCCTACGAGCAGTACTTC

V: TRBV27
length: 16
D: -
size: -
J: TRBJ1-5
CDR3: CASSFSPPGVNQPQHF
DNA: TGTGCCAGCAGTTTTTCCCCTCCGGGGGTCAATCAGCCCCAGCATTTT

V: TRBV11-2
length: 16
D: -
size: once
J: TRBJ2-1
CDR3: CASSLMRGGEANEQFF
DNA: TGTGCCAGCAGCTTAATGCGTGGAGGGGAGGCCAATGAGCAGTTCTTC

V: TRBV27
length: 14
D: -
size: -
J: TRBJ1-1
CDR3: CASSLLTPNTEAFF
DNA: TGTGCCAGCAGTTTGCTGACACCTAACACTGAAGCTTTCTTT

V: TRBV10-3
length: 13
D: -
size: -
J: TRBJ1-1
CDR3: CAFRAEVATEAFF
DNA: TGTGCCTTCAGAGCAGAGGTGGCCACTGAAGCTTTCTTT

V: TRBV11-2
length: 14
D: TRBD2
size: -
J: TRBJ2-5
CDR3: CASSARGVGETQYF
DNA: TGTGCCAGCAGCGCTCGGGGGGTTGGAGAGACCCAGTACTTC

V: TRBV4-1
length: 17
D: -
size: -
J: TRBJ2-2
CDR3: CASSQDSAQRVTGELFF
DNA: TGCGCCAGCAGCCAAGATTCGGCCCAGCGGGTCACCGGGGAGCTGTTTTTT

V: TRBV2
length: 14
D: -
size: -
J: TRBJ2-7
CDR3: CASSGRDGLYEQYF
DNA: TGTGCCAGCAGTGGCCGGGACGGGCTCTACGAGCAGTACTTC

V: TRBV9
length: 14
D: -
size: -
J: TRBJ1-5
CDR3: CASSATDRPQPQHF
DNA: TGTGCCAGCAGCGCTACCGACAGGCCTCAGCCCCAGCATTTT

V: TRBV9
length: 14
D: TRBD1
size: -
J: TRBJ2-7
CDR3: CASSVGQDPYEQYF
DNA: TGTGCCAGCAGCGTTGGACAGGACCCCTACGAGCAGTACTTC

V: TRBV7-9
length: 18
D: -
size: -
J: TRBJ1-1
CDR3: CASSLPRGDMSGNTEAFF
DNA: TGTGCCAGCAGCTTACCGAGGGGCGATATGTCGGGGAACACTGAAGCTTTCTTT

V: TRBV13
length: 13
D: -
size: -
J: TRBJ2-7
CDR3: CASSSGLPYEQYF
DNA: TGTGCCAGCAGCTCCGGCCTCCCCTACGAGCAGTACTTC

V: TRBV2
length: 16
D: TRBD2
size: -
J: TRBJ2-1
CDR3: CASSENGLAEYNEQFF
DNA: TGTGCCAGCAGTGAAAACGGACTAGCGGAGTACAATGAGCAGTTCTTC

V: TRBV4-1
length: 15
D: -
size: once
J: TRBJ2-5
CDR3: CASSPFVEAQETQYF
DNA: TGCGCCAGCAGCCCCTTCGTGGAGGCGCAAGAGACCCAGTACTTC